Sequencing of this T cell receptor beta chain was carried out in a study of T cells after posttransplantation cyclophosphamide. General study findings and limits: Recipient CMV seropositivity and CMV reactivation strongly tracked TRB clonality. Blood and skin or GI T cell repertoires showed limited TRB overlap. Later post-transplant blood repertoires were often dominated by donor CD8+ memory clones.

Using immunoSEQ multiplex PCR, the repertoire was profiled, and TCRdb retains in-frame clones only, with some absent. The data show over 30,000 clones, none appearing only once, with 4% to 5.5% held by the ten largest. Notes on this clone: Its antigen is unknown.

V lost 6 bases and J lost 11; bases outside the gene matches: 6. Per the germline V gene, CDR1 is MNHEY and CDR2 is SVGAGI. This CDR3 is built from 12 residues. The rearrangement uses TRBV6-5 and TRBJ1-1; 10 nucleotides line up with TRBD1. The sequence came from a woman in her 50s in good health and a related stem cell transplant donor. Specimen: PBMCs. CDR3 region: CASRVDRGRAFF. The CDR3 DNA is TGTGCCAGCAGGGTGGACAGGGGGAGGGCTTTCTTT.